One sample yielded the 30 T cell receptor beta chains listed below, sequenced in a study of T cell repertoires in cytomegalovirus infection. Each CDR3 protein is one row after TCRdb ran MiXCR on the reads. The data show roughly 600,000 distinct CDR3 sequences, more than 20% seen once. Sequenced material: CD8+ T cells from PBMCs. These receptors all come from a human donor in good health (CMV status not recorded). Some clones in this sample may be carry-over from other donors' samples.

A few counts support this clonotype. V gene TRBV12-5 combines with J gene TRBJ2-1; D remains unclear. CDR1 is LGHNT, CDR2 FRNRAP, per germline. The CDR3 spans 14 residues. Between the trimmed V and J ends, which lost 3 bases and 9 bases, there was a span of 15 bases. In DNA, the CDR3 is TGTGCTAGTGGTTTTCCGCAAGGCTGGACTGAGCAGTTCTTC. Encoded protein: CASGFPQGWTEQFF.

This clonotype was counted only a few times. The V gene is TRBV6-5, the J gene TRBJ2-7; D is ambiguous. This CDR3 has 14 amino acids. Germline assignment: CDR1 MNHEY and CDR2 SVGAGI. V lost 1 base and J lost 0, with 7 bases in between. CDR3 residues: CASSYYTDSYEQYF. CDR3 nucleotide sequence: TGTGCCAGCAGTTACTACACTGACTCCTACGAGCAGTACTTC.

CDR3 sequence (DNA): TGTGCCAGCAGTTTCGGGACAGGGGTTGCTGTGACCCAGCATTTT. The encoded protein is CASSFGTGVAVTQHF. This chain links TRBV12-3 or TRBV12-4 with TRBJ1-5; 10 bases agree with TRBD1. The CDR3 loop spans 15 amino acids. Unmatched junction bases numbered 10, after V lost 3 bases and J lost 11 bases.

The chain joins TRBV27 to TRBJ1-1; D perhaps matches TRBD1 (5 bases). V was trimmed by 3 bases and J by 0 bases, leaving 14 bases between them. CDR1 and CDR2 (germline): MNHEY, SMNVEV (reference sequence). This CDR3 has 16 residues. The CDR3 nucleotides read TGTGCCAGCAGTTTCGGGGGGGGGATAATGAACACTGAAGCTTTCTTT. It yields the protein CASSFGGGIMNTEAFF.

This clonotype was found a few times. J is TRBJ1-2 and V is TRBV20-1, with TRBD1 identical over 8 bases. The V segment lost 6 bases and the J segment 4 bases; nucleotides outside the gene matches: 10. The CDR3 contains 14 residues. Germline values: CDR1 DFQATT, CDR2 SNEGSKA (reference sequence). Written as DNA, the CDR3 is TGCAGTGCGTCGACAGGGGACTCGTTCTATGGCTACACCTTC. It encodes CSASTGDSFYGYTF.

This clonotype was seen only once. The rearrangement uses TRBV6-1 and TRBJ2-7, with D hard to call. Germline CDR1 and CDR2: MNHNS and SASEGT. The CDR3 consists of 13 residues. V lost 5 bases and J lost 4, with 12 bases in between. CDR3 bases: TGTGCCAGCAGTCGCGGTCCGCTATACGAGCAGTACGTC. It is translated as CASSRGPLYEQYV.

This sequence joins TRBV20-1 and TRBJ1-1; D gene ambiguous. The CDR3 length is 11 residues. The germline V gene has CDR1 DFQATT and CDR2 SNEGSKA (reference sequence). The ends were cut back, 7 bases at V and 4 bases at J, with 10 bases in the middle. CDR3 nucleotides: TGCAGTGTTCTTGGAGGCACTGAAGCTTTCTTT. Its protein is CSVLGGTEAFF.

CDR3 bases: TGTGCCAGCAGTTTATTAGGGCAGGGGGCCCCCCAGGTCGAGACCCAGTACTTC. This translates into CASSLLGQGAPQVETQYF. The chain combines TRBV27 with TRBJ2-5; 8 nucleotides align to TRBD1. Germline CDR1 is MNHEY and CDR2 is SMNVEV (reference sequence). The length of the CDR3 is 18 residues. V lost 1 base to trimming and J lost 5 bases; unmatched junction nucleotides: 15.

This clonotype was seen a few times. This chain joins TRBV25-1 and TRBJ1-2; D is perhaps TRBD1 (6 bases). Trimming left V 0 bases short and J 5 bases short, with 16 bases between. CDR1 is MGHDK and CDR2 is SYGVNS in the germline V gene. The CDR3 contains 16 residues. The CDR3 sequence: CASSEYPITGSYGYTF. CDR3 coding DNA: TGTGCCAGCAGTGAATATCCGATCACAGGGAGTTATGGCTACACCTTC.

V is TRBV28 and J is TRBJ2-2; TRBD1 matches 11 bases. Germline V lookup: CDR1 MDHEN, CDR2 SYDVKM. Trimming took 5 bases from V and 5 from J; bases not matched to a gene: 4. This CDR3 comprises 15 residues. CDR3 sequence: CASSRDRGMTGELFF. In nucleotides, the CDR3 is TGTGCCAGCAGTCGGGACAGGGGGATGACCGGGGAGCTGTTTTTT. Based on the CDR3 plus reference TRBV28 and TRBJ2-2, the full variable domain is DVKVTQSSRYLVKRTGEKVFLECVQDMDHENMFWYRQDPGLGLRLIYFSYDVKMKEKGDIPEGYSVSREKKERFSLILESASTNQTSMYLCASSRDRGMTGELFFGEGSRLTVL.

This chain joins TRBV4-2 and TRBJ1-6, with 9 bases that match TRBD1. This CDR3 spans 16 amino acids. Germline loops: CDR1 LGHNA, CDR2 YNFKEQ. V lost 0 bases, J lost 10 bases, and 7 bases stayed unmatched. The CDR3 DNA reads as TGTGCCAGCAGCCAAGATGAGGGGACAGGGCAATCACCCCTCCACTTT. Translation: CASSQDEGTGQSPLHF.

For this clonotype: At one boundary the junction diverges from the germline segment, which might be a read error. The CDR3 bases are TGTGCCAGCAGCTTGGAGGGAAAGTTCTATGGCTACACCTTC. Encoded protein: CASSLEGKFYGYTF. The chain employs TRBV5-3 and TRBJ1-2; D call uncertain. TRBV5-3 is filed as an ORF, its function uncertain. The CDR3 covers 14 residues.

This clonotype occurred a few times. The V and J genes are TRBV20-1 and TRBJ2-1; 8 bases are a match to TRBD2. The junction had 11 bases not matched to a gene; V was cut back by 4 bases and J by 9 bases. CDR1 is DFQATT and CDR2 is SNEGSKA in the germline V gene (reference sequence). The CDR3 extends over 14 amino acids. CDR3 region: CSAIPASGGSEQFF. CDR3 coding DNA: TGCAGTGCTATCCCGGCCAGCGGGGGAAGTGAGCAGTTCTTC.

This clonotype occurred a few times. The chain joins TRBV14 to TRBJ1-3; D not certain. V lost 2 bases, J lost 0 bases, and 11 bases lay in between. CDR3 length: 16 residues. Germline loops: CDR1 SGHDN, CDR2 FVKESK. CDR3 loop: CASSQSPRYSGNTIYF. CDR3 coding DNA: TGTGCCAGCAGCCAAAGTCCCAGATACTCTGGAAACACCATATATTTT.

The CDR3 is CSVDGGPDNEQFF. CDR3 nucleotide sequence: TGCAGCGTTGACGGGGGACCCGACAATGAGCAGTTCTTC. The chain recombines TRBV29-1 with TRBJ2-1; weak D call: TRBD2 (6 bases). The germline V gene has CDR1 SQVTM and CDR2 ANQGSEA. The V gene lost 3 bases and the J gene lost 5 bases, with 11 bases spanning the gap. CDR3 length: 13 amino acids.

This clonotype was recorded only once. The chain links TRBV20-1 to TRBJ2-1; D remains unclear. Trimming shortened V by 3 bases and J by 4 bases, and 10 bases separated the two germline ends. Germline V gene data show CDR1 as DFQATT and CDR2 as SNEGSKA (reference sequence). The CDR3 contains 13 residues. CDR3 sequence (DNA): TGCAGTGCTAGGTGGAATTCTTACAATGAGCAGTTCTTC. Residues: CSARWNSYNEQFF.

This clonotype has at least ten counts. The chain links TRBV7-9 to TRBJ2-2; D is undetermined. The CDR3 extends over 13 amino acids. Looked up from germline, CDR1 is SEHNR and CDR2 is FQNEAQ (reference sequence). V gave up 4 bases and J gave up 5 bases, with 8 bases separating them. The CDR3: CASSWAVTGELFF. CDR3 in DNA: TGTGCCAGCAGCTGGGCAGTTACCGGGGAGCTGTTTTTT.

This clonotype was observed at least ten times. The chain joins TRBV7-9 to TRBJ2-7; TRBD1 aligns across 7 bases. The germline CDR1 and CDR2 sequences are SEHNR and FQNEAQ (reference sequence). The junction had 11 bases not matched to a gene; V was cut back by 11 bases and J by 4 bases. The CDR3 has 13 residues. The CDR3 DNA sequence: TGTGCCCTCGAGGGGGCAGATCGTTACGAGCAGTACTTC. Its protein is CALEGADRYEQYF.

This clonotype was detected ten times or more. The V call is TRBV7-8, the J call TRBJ2-5, with a weak D call TRBD2 (6 bases). Germline CDR1 reads SGHVS; CDR2 reads FQNEAQ. V lost 3 bases and J 4 bases, leaving 9 bases between the germline ends. The CDR3 runs to 13 residues. The CDR3 reads CASSFGGRETQYF. Here the CDR3 DNA reads TGTGCCAGCAGCTTCGGAGGGCGAGAGACCCAGTACTTC.

The rearrangement links TRBV5-5 to TRBJ1-5, with 9 bases aligning to TRBD1. This CDR3 comprises 15 residues. V was clipped by 6 bases and J by 5 bases; unmatched bases: 9. Germline CDR1 reads SGHKS; CDR2 reads YYEKEE (reference sequence). CDR3 residues: CASTPRGQGHQPQHF. In DNA, the CDR3 is TGTGCCAGCACCCCCCGGGGACAGGGCCATCAGCCCCAGCATTTT.

This clonotype has more than one count but fewer than ten. The chain combines TRBV7-6 with TRBJ2-1, with a tentative D call TRBD2 (6 bases). Germline lookup yields CDR1 SGHVS and CDR2 FNYEAQ. The CDR3 consists of 14 residues. Between the trimmed V and J ends, which lost 7 bases and 0 bases, there was a span of 10 bases. The CDR3 spells CASTSGSSYNEQFF. CDR3 DNA: TGTGCCAGCACATCCGGGAGCTCCTACAATGAGCAGTTCTTC.

The rearrangement joins TRBV10-3 to TRBJ1-4, with D maybe TRBD1 (5 bases). CDR1 is ENHRY and CDR2 is SYGVKD in the germline V gene. Trimming stripped 0 bases from V and 3 bases from J, with 8 bases between. The CDR3 has 15 amino acids. The CDR3 DNA follows: TGTGCCATCAGTGAGTCTGGGGCGGCTAATGAAAAACTGTTTTTT. Protein: CAISESGAANEKLFF.

This chain connects TRBV15 to TRBJ1-6; D unresolved. Germline CDR1 LNHNV, CDR2 YYDKDF (reference sequence). CDR3 length: 12 residues. V gave up 1 base and J gave up 11 bases, with 6 bases separating them. The CDR3, as DNA: TGTGCCACCAGCAGAGGGGGTCCACCCCTCCACTTT. This translates into CATSRGGPPLHF.

This clonotype was recorded at least ten times. This chain uses TRBV6-1 with TRBJ2-7; no reliable D call. The germline V and J ends were trimmed by 2 bases and 4 bases, with 6 bases remaining between them. The CDR3 covers 12 residues. Germline V gene sequence: CDR1 MNHNS, CDR2 SASEGT. The CDR3 sequence is CASSETGYEQYF. The CDR3, as DNA: TGTGCCAGCAGTGAAACCGGTTACGAGCAGTACTTC.

This clonotype was observed many times. The V call is TRBV27, the J call TRBJ2-2; D may be TRBD1 or TRBD2 (5 bases each). This CDR3 region has 16 residues. Trimming took off 3 bases at V and 1 base at J, with 12 bases between the two ends. Germline lookup yields CDR1 MNHEY and CDR2 SMNVEV (reference sequence). Written as DNA, the CDR3 is TGTGCCAGCAGTTTGCAGGGACGTTGGAACACCGGGGAGCTGTTTTTT. Translation gives CASSLQGRWNTGELFF.

This clonotype was seen a few times. V is TRBV28 and J is TRBJ1-2, with D perhaps matching TRBD1 (6 bases). The CDR3 spans 15 residues. Germline CDR1 reads MDHEN; CDR2 reads SYDVKM. Trimming took off 5 bases at V and 4 bases at J, with 17 bases between the two ends. The CDR3 coding sequence is TGTGCCAGCAGTCCACCCCCAGGGGCTTTCTATGGCTACACCTTC. This sequence encodes CASSPPPGAFYGYTF.

In this sample, this clonotype turned up many times. V and J are TRBV7-2 and TRBJ2-3; 9 nucleotides align to TRBD1. V trimming: 5 bases; J trimming: 2 bases; junction bases outside the gene matches: 8. Germline CDR1 reads SGHTA; CDR2 reads FQGNSA. The CDR3 has 16 amino acids. The CDR3 coding sequence is TGTGCCAGCAGCCCGGGTGGGACAGGGATCACAGATACGCAGTATTTT. Translation gives CASSPGGTGITDTQYF.

This clonotype was seen many times. The V call is TRBV7-9, the J call TRBJ2-7, with 7 nucleotides matching TRBD2. With 4 bases clipped from V and 7 bases from J, the junction kept 4 bases outside the gene matches. This CDR3 is 12 amino acids long. The germline V gene encodes CDR1 SEHNR and CDR2 FQNEAQ (reference sequence). The CDR3 region has the DNA TGTGCCAGCAGCTCGGGAGGAGGAGAGCAGTACGTC. Protein product: CASSSGGGEQYV.

This clonotype has a handful of counts. V and J are TRBV14 and TRBJ2-2, with D perhaps TRBD1 (6 bases). Trimming cost V 0 bases and J 0 bases, with 8 bases left between them. Germline CDR1 is SGHDN and CDR2 is FVKESK. CDR3 length: 16 residues. The CDR3 sequence is CASSQERTANTGELFF. CDR3 coding DNA: TGTGCCAGCAGCCAAGAACGGACAGCGAACACCGGGGAGCTGTTTTTT. Based on the CDR3 plus reference TRBV14 and TRBJ2-2, the full variable domain is EAGVTQFPSHSVIEKGQTVTLRCDPISGHDNLYWYRRVMGKEIKFLLHFVKESKQDESGMPNNRFLAERTGGTYSTLKVQPAELEDSGVYFCASSQERTANTGELFFGEGSRLTVL.

This clonotype was counted at least ten times. The chain couples TRBV7-6 to TRBJ2-6; D may be TRBD2 (6 bases). Germline CDR1 is SGHVS and CDR2 is FNYEAQ. The V and J ends lost 1 base and 4 bases respectively, with 17 bases between them. The CDR3 is made up of 18 amino acids. This chain's CDR3 is CASSLDGTPTAGANVLTF. The CDR3 DNA reads as TGTGCCAGCAGCTTAGATGGGACTCCTACAGCGGGGGCCAACGTCCTGACTTTC.